Sequencing of this TCR beta chain was carried out in a study of cytotoxic CD8 clonotypes in ibrutinib-treated CLL. Study-wide context: The taking of response samples occurred after a median about 13 months of treatment, with a range of 6 to 36. Mean yields were approximately 250,000 productive templates and about 97,000 productive rearrangements per sample.

Using immunoSEQ multiplex PCR, the repertoire was profiled, and TCRdb retains in-frame clones only, with some absent. The sample carries 35,000 to 45,000 clones, 49% recorded once. V lost 1 base to trimming and J lost 2 bases, with 15 bases between them. The CDR3 consists of 17 residues. The germline gives CDR1 LNHDA, CDR2 SQIVND (reference sequence). Findings and caveats of the study: The public clonotypes identified were infrequent and showed contraction or stability on treatment.

As regards this clone: Its antigen is currently unknown.

The genes are TRBV19 and TRBJ1-5, with D tentatively TRBD1 (5 bases). The sequences come from PBMCs, collected before ibrutinib treatment. The TCR comes from a human donor with chronic lymphocytic leukemia. Here the CDR3 DNA reads TGTGCCAGTAGTATAGCGAGGGGAGGACGGGGCAATCAGCCCCAGCATTTT. It yields the protein CASSIARGGRGNQPQHF.